Listed here are 18 T cell receptor beta chains from one sample, sequenced in a study of blood T cell repertoires in COVID-19. This table comes from immunoSEQ multiplex PCR, and its TCRdb copy is limited to in-frame clones, with some not included. The sample consists of approximately 160,000 clones, 76% of them appearing once. Source material: peripheral blood. Receptors originate from a woman aged 80 or over with acute or convalescent COVID-19.

The chain joins TRBV27 to TRBJ1-5; possibly TRBD1 for D (5 bases). Trimming removed 8 bases at V and 1 base at J, with 12 bases between. This CDR3 is built from 14 residues. CDR1 and CDR2 (germline): MNHEY, SMNVEV (reference sequence). The DNA of the CDR3 is TGTGCCAGCCGCCTCAGGGTGAGCAATCAGCCCCAGCATTTT. Protein: CASRLRVSNQPQHF.

The V and J genes are TRBV27 and TRBJ1-2, with D perhaps matching TRBD1 (6 bases). The germline V and J ends were trimmed by 6 bases and 7 bases, with 18 bases remaining between them. The CDR3 covers 14 residues. Germline CDR1 reads MNHEY; CDR2 reads SMNVEV (reference sequence). The CDR3 nucleotides read TGTGCCAGCAGGCCTACCGGGACAACTTCTGGCTACACCTTC. Translation: CASRPTGTTSGYTF.

The chain is built from TRBV11-2 and TRBJ2-2; possibly TRBD2 for D (5 bases). Germline CDR1 reads SGHAT; CDR2 reads FQNNGV. The CDR3 is 13 residues long. The V gene lost 4 bases and the J gene lost 3 bases, with 6 bases spanning the gap. This chain's CDR3 is CASSSEDTGELFF. The CDR3 DNA sequence: TGTGCCAGCAGCTCGGAGGACACCGGGGAGCTGTTTTTT.

The V gene is TRBV6-1, the J gene TRBJ1-5, with D unresolved. V shed 3 bases and J shed 3 bases, with 15 bases lying between them. Germline assignment: CDR1 MNHNS and CDR2 SASEGT. The CDR3 totals 16 residues. CDR3 DNA sequence: TGTGCCAGCAGTGATTCTATCGCTCGCCTCAATCAGCCCCAGCATTTT. It yields the protein CASSDSIARLNQPQHF.

The chain uses TRBV3-1 (or the pseudogene TRBV3-2) and TRBJ2-7; no firm D call. This CDR3 region has 16 residues. Germline V gives CDR1 LGHDT, CDR2 YNNKEL (reference sequence). Trimming left V 3 bases short and J 0 bases short, with 15 bases between. CDR3 in DNA: TGTGCCAGCAGCCACCTCGTCTCCTCCCGCTCCTACGAGCAGTACTTC. This codes for CASSHLVSSRSYEQYF.

The genes are TRBV6-5 and TRBJ1-1; D is perhaps TRBD1 (5 bases). Between the trimmed V and J ends, which lost 6 bases and 6 bases, there was a span of 14 bases. The CDR3 covers 13 residues. Germline loops: CDR1 MNHEY, CDR2 SVGAGI. The CDR3 DNA reads as TGTGCCAGCAGCTTACTCCTAGGGGCTGAAGCTTTCTTT. Protein product: CASSLLLGAEAFF.

This clone turned up a few times. The chain carries TRBV30 and TRBJ1-4, with D possibly TRBD1 on 5 matching bases. The CDR3 spans 14 residues. The germline V gene has CDR1 GTSNPN and CDR2 SVGIG (reference sequence). V was cut by 3 bases and J by 0 bases, with 8 bases left in between. Here the CDR3 reads CAWSETATNEKLFF. DNA of the CDR3: TGTGCCTGGAGCGAGACAGCAACTAATGAAAAACTGTTTTTT. Based on the CDR3 plus reference TRBV30 and TRBJ1-4, the full variable domain is SQTIHQWPATLVQPVGSPLSLECTVEGTSNPNLYWYRQAAGRGLQLLFYSVGIGQISSEVPQNLSASRPQDRQFILSSKKLLLSDSGFYLCAWSETATNEKLFFGSGTQLSVL.

The gene calls are TRBV5-1 and TRBJ2-5; the match to TRBD2 covers 8 bases. Germline-derived CDR1 and CDR2 are SGHRS and YFSETQ. CDR3 size: 14 residues. Losses at the gene ends were 6 bases for V and 4 bases for J; bases not matched to a gene: 8. CDR3: CASNDGRAAETQYF. The CDR3 nucleotides are TGCGCCAGCAATGACGGGAGGGCCGCAGAGACCCAGTACTTC. The full variable domain, with the rest looked up from reference TRBV5-1 and TRBJ2-5, is KAGVTQTPRYLIKTRGQQVTLSCSPISGHRSVSWYQQTPGQGLQFLFEYFSETQRNKGNFPGRFSGRQFSNSRSEMNVSTLELGDSALYLCASNDGRAAETQYFGPGTRLLVL.

The rearrangement links TRBV7-2 to TRBJ2-7; no firm D call. Germline CDR1 SGHTA, CDR2 FQGNSA. The V gene lost 5 bases and the J gene lost 2 bases, with 13 bases spanning the gap. The CDR3 consists of 14 residues. CDR3 loop: CASSGRVPPYEQYF. The CDR3 DNA is TGTGCCAGCAGCGGTCGCGTCCCCCCCTACGAGCAGTACTTC. The whole variable domain, filled in from reference TRBV7-2 and TRBJ2-7, reads GAGVSQSPSNKVTEKGKDVELRCDPISGHTALYWYRQSLGQGLEFLIYFQGNSAPDKSGLPSDRFSAERTGGSVSTLTIQRTQQEDSAVYLCASSGRVPPYEQYFGPGTRLTVT.

The V gene is TRBV10-3, the J gene TRBJ1-1; 7 bases agree with TRBD1. Germline CDR1 reads ENHRY; CDR2 reads SYGVKD. The CDR3 runs to 13 residues. J gave up 5 bases and V 6 bases, and 6 bases lay outside the gene matches. The CDR3 sequence: CAISDRAGTEAFF. CDR3 DNA: TGTGCCATCAGCGACAGGGCGGGGACTGAAGCTTTCTTT.

This clone has more than one count but fewer than ten. The gene calls are TRBV5-1 and TRBJ2-7; 9 bases align to TRBD2. This CDR3 spans 19 amino acids. Germline-derived CDR1 and CDR2 are SGHRS and YFSETQ. With 1 base clipped from V and 0 bases from J, the junction kept 14 bases outside the gene matches. CDR3 protein: CASSLTVLAGGTSSYEQYF. Written as DNA, the CDR3 is TGCGCCAGCAGCTTGACGGTTTTGGCGGGGGGGACGAGCTCCTACGAGCAGTACTTC.

This chain connects TRBV7-8 to TRBJ1-4, with 11 bases matching TRBD1. Germline-derived CDR1 and CDR2 are SGHVS and FQNEAQ. The CDR3 loop spans 15 amino acids. The V and J ends lost 0 bases and 12 bases, in that order; junction bases with no gene match: 6. CDR3 nucleotides: TGTGCCAGCAGCTTAGCGGGACAGGGGGGCTGGGAACTGTTTTTT. Translating it yields CASSLAGQGGWELFF.

Only a few counts were recorded for this clone. The chain is built from TRBV19 and TRBJ2-3; 10 bases map to TRBD1. Germline V gene data show CDR1 as LNHDA and CDR2 as SQIVND (reference sequence). Unmatched junction bases numbered 5, after V lost 6 bases and J lost 5 bases. The CDR3 runs to 14 residues. CDR3 in amino acids: CASSTRDRGDTQYF. The CDR3 coding sequence is TGTGCCAGTAGCACCCGGGACAGGGGAGATACGCAGTATTTT.

In its sample, this clone was seen a few times. The chain links TRBV6-6 to TRBJ2-7, with 8 bases that match TRBD2. Germline trimming cut 8 bases from V and 0 bases from J; bases unmatched to any gene: 6. Germline-derived CDR1 and CDR2 are MNHNY and SVGAGI (reference sequence). The CDR3 is 14 residues long. The CDR3 region has the DNA TGTGCCAGCGTCGAGCGGGGGAGCTCCTACGAGCAGTACTTC. Residues: CASVERGSSYEQYF.

This clone was seen only a few times. V is TRBV18 and J is TRBJ1-4, with 7 bases lining up with TRBD1. Germline V gives CDR1 KGHSH, CDR2 LQKENI. V lost 2 bases to trimming and J lost 7 bases; unmatched junction nucleotides: 4. This CDR3 region has 14 residues. The CDR3 DNA sequence: TGTGCCAGCTCACCAAGACAGGGAGTTGAAAAACTGTTTTTT. Translated: CASSPRQGVEKLFF.

This clone was recorded only once. The chain is built from TRBV11-3 and TRBJ2-7; 7 positions agree with TRBD2. CDR3 length equals 15 residues. Germline assignment: CDR1 SGHNT and CDR2 YENEEA. Unmatched junction bases numbered 5, after V lost 3 bases and J lost 0 bases. CDR3 coding DNA: TGTGCCAGCAGCTTGGGCGGGGGAAGCTCCTACGAGCAGTACTTC. Translating it yields CASSLGGGSSYEQYF.

J is TRBJ2-5 and V is TRBV3-1 (or the pseudogene TRBV3-2); TRBD2 might be the D (6 bases). Trimming cost V 3 bases and J 4 bases, with 27 bases left between them. Germline-derived CDR1 and CDR2 are LGHDT and YNNKEL (reference sequence). The CDR3 has 19 residues. The CDR3 bases are TGTGCCAGCAGCCACATATGGGGGGATACTGAAACTCCCCCAGAGACCCAGTACTTC. Translation: CASSHIWGDTETPPETQYF.

The chain joins TRBV4-3 to TRBJ2-1; 9 nucleotides line up with TRBD1. The length of the CDR3 is 15 residues. CDR1 is LGHNA, CDR2 YSLEER, per germline. V lost 0 bases and J lost 8; bases outside the gene matches: 5. CDR3 sequence reads: CASSQDRGTGYEQFF. CDR3 sequence (DNA): TGCGCCAGCAGCCAAGATCGGGGGACAGGGTATGAGCAGTTCTTC.